This record looks at one T cell receptor beta chain sequence and its context. The data belong to a study of blood T cell repertoires in COVID-19. Study-level information: Samples of COVID-19 (acute and convalescent) were obtained from the United States, Italy and Spain. In each case, the material was cDNA or gDNA derived from T cells, B-cell-depleted T cells, or PBMCs.

In the source study's methods: Amplified reference gene primers provided the basis for estimating nucleated cell counts. Profiling relied on immunoSEQ multiplex PCR, and the TCRdb table lists in-frame clones only, not all of them. D and trimming were read from the DNA, whereas the V and J calls and clone size are those reported in that table. The table lists roughly 72,000 clones, 82% of them singletons. The CDR3 totals 15 residues. Trimming left V 0 bases short and J 3 bases short, with 9 bases between. CDR1 MNHEY and CDR2 SMNVEV come from the germline V gene (reference sequence). This chain connects TRBV27 to TRBJ2-1, with a possible D match to TRBD1 (6 bases). Sequenced sample: peripheral blood. This sequence was found in a woman over 75 with acute or convalescent COVID-19. This chain's CDR3 is CASSLSRGYYNEQFF. The CDR3 DNA follows: TGTGCCAGCAGTTTATCGAGGGGGTACTACAATGAGCAGTTCTTC.